These 16 T cell receptor beta chains came from one sample sequenced in a study of OX40 agonist ivuxolimab in advanced cancers. The data were produced by immunoSEQ multiplex PCR, yet TCRdb's version contains in-frame clones alone and is incomplete. The sample has 60,000 to 80,000 clones, approximately 80% seen once. This sample comprised CD4+ or CD8+ T cells sorted from blood, obtained in a trial of the OX40 agonist ivuxolimab. These receptors were taken from an adult with an advanced solid tumor such as melanoma, head and neck, liver or kidney cancer.

The chain employs TRBV10-3 and TRBJ1-1; perhaps TRBD1 as D (5 bases). Germline loops: CDR1 ENHRY, CDR2 SYGVKD. The CDR3 has 14 amino acids. V lost 3 bases, J lost 1 base, and 9 bases lay in between. CDR3 region: CAISETTANTEAFF. The DNA for the CDR3 is TGTGCCATCAGTGAAACGACAGCGAACACTGAAGCTTTCTTT.

V gene TRBV9 combines with J gene TRBJ2-2, with D unresolved. Germline CDR1 reads SGDLS; CDR2 reads YYNGEE. The CDR3 is 16 amino acids. V lost 0 bases and J 4 bases, leaving 13 bases between the germline ends. The CDR3 coding sequence is TGTGCCAGCAGCGTAGGGGTAGGGATGGGCACCGGGGAGCTGTTTTTT. This encodes CASSVGVGMGTGELFF. Full variable domain (missing parts from reference TRBV9 and TRBJ2-2): DSGVTQTPKHLITATGQRVTLRCSPRSGDLSVYWYQQSLDQGLQFLIQYYNGEERAKGNILERFSAQQFPDLHSELNLSSLELGDSALYFCASSVGVGMGTGELFFGEGSRLTVL.

The V and J genes are TRBV9 and TRBJ2-5, with D maybe TRBD2 (6 bases). V was cut by 0 bases and J by 2 bases, with 11 bases left in between. CDR1 and CDR2 from the germline V gene are SGDLS and YYNGEE. The CDR3 consists of 15 residues. The CDR3 spells CASSVGGSGQETQYF. CDR3 DNA sequence: TGTGCCAGCAGCGTAGGGGGTAGCGGACAAGAGACCCAGTACTTC.

The J gene is TRBJ2-7, the V gene TRBV25-1; 7 nucleotides align to TRBD1. V lost 6 bases, J lost 0 bases, and 2 bases stayed unmatched. The CDR3 covers 13 residues. CDR1 is MGHDK and CDR2 is SYGVNS in the germline V gene. CDR3 amino acids: CASRGGGSYEQYF. In nucleotides, the CDR3 is TGTGCCAGCAGAGGGGGCGGCTCCTACGAGCAGTACTTC.

CDR3 sequence: CASSALGTNPDTQYF. The CDR3 region has the DNA TGTGCCAGCAGCGCCCTGGGGACTAACCCGGATACGCAGTATTTT. This chain links TRBV9 with TRBJ2-3, with TRBD2 identical over 7 bases. Germline V gene data show CDR1 as SGDLS and CDR2 as YYNGEE. The CDR3 has 15 amino acids. V gave up 3 bases and J gave up 6 bases; unmatched junction bases: 10. The full variable domain, its missing parts supplied by reference TRBV9 and TRBJ2-3, is DSGVTQTPKHLITATGQRVTLRCSPRSGDLSVYWYQQSLDQGLQFLIQYYNGEERAKGNILERFSAQQFPDLHSELNLSSLELGDSALYFCASSALGTNPDTQYFGPGTRLTVL.

CDR3 sequence (DNA): TGTGCCAGCAGCCAAGATCAGGGAGGGAGGGGCACTGAAGCTTTCTTT. It translates to CASSQDQGGRGTEAFF. The chain employs TRBV4-2 and TRBJ1-1; D perhaps matches TRBD1 (5 bases). V was shortened by 0 bases and J by 4 bases, with 15 bases between the two germline ends. The CDR3 has 16 residues. CDR1 and CDR2 (germline): LGHNA, YNFKEQ.

V usage is TRBV7-2 and J usage is TRBJ1-1, with D uncertain. The CDR3 covers 15 residues. Trimming removed 0 bases from V and 1 base from J, with 9 bases in between. Germline lookup yields CDR1 SGHTA and CDR2 FQGNSA. DNA for the CDR3: TGTGCCAGCAGCTTAGCGCTTGGACGGAACACTGAAGCTTTCTTT. Its translation: CASSLALGRNTEAFF.

This clone was counted between two and nine times. V usage is TRBV10-2 and J usage is TRBJ2-7; D may correspond to TRBD1 or TRBD2 (5 bases each). Between the trimmed V and J ends, which lost 4 bases and 6 bases, there was a span of 7 bases. Germline V lookup: CDR1 WSHSY, CDR2 SAAADI. The CDR3 is 11 amino acids. CDR3 DNA sequence: TGCGCCAGCAGTGGGGACGTCGAGCAGTACTTC. Translating gives CASSGDVEQYF.

The chain couples TRBV5-1 to TRBJ2-3, with D tentatively TRBD2 (6 bases). Trimming stripped 4 bases from V and 2 bases from J, with 14 bases between. Germline-derived CDR1 and CDR2 are SGHRS and YFSETQ. The CDR3 loop spans 15 amino acids. CDR3 DNA: TGCGCCAGCAGCCCCCCAGCGGGTGACACAGATACGCAGTATTTT. Its protein product is CASSPPAGDTDTQYF.

In this sample, this clone turned up once. The chain carries TRBV7-8 and TRBJ2-3; a weak D match, TRBD2 (6 bases). Germline-derived CDR1 and CDR2 are SGHVS and FQNEAQ. This CDR3 is built from 12 residues. V was cut by 3 bases and J by 9 bases, with 10 bases left in between. CDR3 nucleotide sequence: TGTGCCAGCAGCTTGACTAGTTCGACGCAGTATTTT. Its protein is CASSLTSSTQYF.

This sequence joins TRBV19 and TRBJ2-4; tentative D call: TRBD1 (7 bases). V was pared by 2 bases and J by 9 bases, with 14 bases between. The germline V gene encodes CDR1 LNHDA and CDR2 SQIVND (reference sequence). The CDR3 loop spans 14 amino acids. For the CDR3, the DNA is TGTGCCAGTAGTATAAGGGGTCAGGGGGGCATTCAGTACTTC. Residues: CASSIRGQGGIQYF. Full variable domain (outside the CDR3, taken from reference TRBV19 and TRBJ2-4): DGGITQSPKYLFRKEGQNVTLSCEQNLNHDAMYWYRQDPGQGLRLIYYSQIVNDFQKGDIAEGYSVSREKKESFPLTVTSAQKNPTAFYLCASSIRGQGGIQYFGAGTRLSVL.

V and J are TRBV25-1 and TRBJ2-3, with 7 bases matching TRBD1. CDR3 length: 15 amino acids. With 4 bases clipped from V and 2 bases from J, the junction kept 6 bases outside the gene matches. Per germline, CDR1 MGHDK and CDR2 SYGVNS. The CDR3 region has the DNA TGTGCCAGCAGTGCGGTCAGGGGGTTCACAGATACGCAGTATTTT. Translation gives CASSAVRGFTDTQYF.

The CDR3 bases are TGTGCCATCAAGGGTGCTGGGGCCAACGTCCTGACTTTC. Its protein is CAIKGAGANVLTF. The chain uses TRBV10-3 and TRBJ2-6; D uncertain. V was trimmed by 7 bases and J by 2 bases, leaving 6 bases between them. Germline V gene lookup returns CDR1 ENHRY and CDR2 SYGVKD. The CDR3 has 13 residues.

The V and J genes are TRBV6-5 and TRBJ2-1; unclear D gene. Trimming took 0 bases from V and 9 from J, leaving 15 bases between them. From germline, CDR1 is MNHEY and CDR2 SVGAGI. This CDR3 is 15 amino acids long. The CDR3 sequence is CASSYSGSVFSEQFF. The CDR3 coding sequence is TGTGCCAGCAGTTACTCAGGGTCCGTCTTCAGTGAGCAGTTCTTC.

The chain combines TRBV19 with TRBJ2-1; D not certain. Between the trimmed V and J ends, which lost 9 bases and 2 bases, there was a span of 5 bases. The CDR3 totals 11 residues. Germline V gene lookup returns CDR1 LNHDA and CDR2 SQIVND (reference sequence). CDR3 sequence reads: CARLTYNEQFF. In DNA, the CDR3 is TGTGCCAGGCTAACCTACAATGAGCAGTTCTTC. The variable domain in full, completed from reference TRBV19 and TRBJ2-1, reads DGGITQSPKYLFRKEGQNVTLSCEQNLNHDAMYWYRQDPGQGLRLIYYSQIVNDFQKGDIAEGYSVSREKKESFPLTVTSAQKNPTAFYLCARLTYNEQFFGPGTRLTVL.

The genes are TRBV19 and TRBJ1-5; TRBD1 is a possible D gene (6 bases). The V gene lost 7 bases and the J gene lost 3 bases, with 10 bases spanning the gap. This CDR3 spans 13 amino acids. Germline CDR1 LNHDA, CDR2 SQIVND (reference sequence). The CDR3 here is CASIGQYNQPQHF. The CDR3 DNA reads TGTGCCAGTATCGGACAGTACAATCAGCCCCAGCATTTT.